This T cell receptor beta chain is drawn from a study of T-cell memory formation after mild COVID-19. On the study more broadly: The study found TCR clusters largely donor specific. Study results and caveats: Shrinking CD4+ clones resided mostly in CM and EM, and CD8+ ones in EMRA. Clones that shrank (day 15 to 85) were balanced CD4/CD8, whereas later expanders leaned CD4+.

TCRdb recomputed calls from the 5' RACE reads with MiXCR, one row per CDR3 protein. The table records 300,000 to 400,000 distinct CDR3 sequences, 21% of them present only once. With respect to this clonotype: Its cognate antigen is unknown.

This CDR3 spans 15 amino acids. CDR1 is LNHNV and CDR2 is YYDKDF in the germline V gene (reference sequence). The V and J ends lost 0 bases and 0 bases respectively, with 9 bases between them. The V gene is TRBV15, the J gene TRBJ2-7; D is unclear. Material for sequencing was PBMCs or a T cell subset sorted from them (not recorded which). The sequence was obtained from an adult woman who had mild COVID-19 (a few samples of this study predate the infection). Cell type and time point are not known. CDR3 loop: CATSRDFASSYEQYF. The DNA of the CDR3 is TGTGCCACCAGCAGAGACTTTGCGAGCTCCTACGAGCAGTACTTC.